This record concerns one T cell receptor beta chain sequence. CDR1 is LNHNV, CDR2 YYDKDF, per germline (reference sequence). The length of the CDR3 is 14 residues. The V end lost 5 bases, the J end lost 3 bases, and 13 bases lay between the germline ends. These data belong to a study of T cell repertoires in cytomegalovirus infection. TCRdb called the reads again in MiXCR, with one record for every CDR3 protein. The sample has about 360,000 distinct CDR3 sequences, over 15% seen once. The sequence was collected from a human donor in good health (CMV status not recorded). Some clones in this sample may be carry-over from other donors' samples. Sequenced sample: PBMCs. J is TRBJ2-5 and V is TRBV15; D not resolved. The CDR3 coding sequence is TGTGCCACCAGCCGCAGAGACCCAGAAGAGACCCAGTACTTC. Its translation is CATSRRDPEETQYF.